The clone carrying this T cell receptor beta chain has a count of ten or more. The antigen is unknown. The library protocol tagged individual cDNA molecules with unique molecular identifiers. TCRdb recomputed calls from the 5' RACE reads with MiXCR, one row per CDR3 protein. The sample has about 16,000 distinct CDR3 sequences; more than 5% are singletons. The CDR3 loop spans 15 amino acids. Trimming cost V 0 bases and J 0 bases, with 8 bases left between them. CDR1 LGHDT and CDR2 YNNKEL come from the germline V gene (reference sequence). The sample comes from a study of early T cells in non-severe SARS-CoV-2 infection. Study as a whole: The chains were unpaired, and the sequenced material was bulk RNA from unsorted whole blood. General study results and limits: Private and CD4 specificities were missed by VDJdb matching, which favored anti-spike CD8 responses.

The specimen was whole blood. This rearrangement joins TRBV3-1 to TRBJ1-1, with a tentative D call TRBD1 (5 bases). This sequence was found in an adult who was a healthcare worker with PCR-confirmed SARS-CoV-2 infection or an uninfected control (not recorded which). In DNA, the CDR3 is TGTGCCAGCAGCCAAGATGAGGGGATGAACACTGAAGCTTTCTTT. It translates to CASSQDEGMNTEAFF.